The sample holds one count of the clone carrying this TCR beta chain. The same CDR3 is also encoded by other DNA sequences in this sample. The data stem from a study of blood T cell repertoires in COVID-19. Overall study: The samples span acute and convalescent COVID-19 from the United States, Italy and Spain. The cDNA or gDNA used as material had been derived from T cells, B-cell-depleted T cells, or PBMCs.

Methods used by the authors: Reference gene primer amplification gave nucleated cell count estimates. The assay was immunoSEQ multiplex PCR, and TCRdb's table has in-frame clones only and misses some. V and J calls and clone size are copied from that table; D and trimming were computed from the DNA. The sample lists approximately 210,000 clones; about nine tenths were seen once. The receptor comes from a man aged 25-45 years who had recovered from COVID-19. Sequenced sample: peripheral blood.

This CDR3 reads CAWSVGGGYTF. The CDR3 DNA follows: TGTGCCTGGAGTGTCGGAGGAGGCTACACCTTC. The V gene is TRBV30, the J gene TRBJ1-2; D is uncertain. V was clipped by 0 bases and J by 8 bases, with 7 bases between them. Germline CDR1 GTSNPN, CDR2 SVGIG (reference sequence). CDR3 size: 11 residues. Complete variable domain (other parts from reference TRBV30 and TRBJ1-2): SQTIHQWPATLVQPVGSPLSLECTVEGTSNPNLYWYRQAAGRGLQLLFYSVGIGQISSEVPQNLSASRPQDRQFILSSKKLLLSDSGFYLCAWSVGGGYTFGSGTRLTVV.